This TCR beta chain stems from a study of radiotherapy plus CTLA-4 blockade in lung cancer. Chemo-refractory metastatic non-small-cell lung cancer patients received focal radiation with ipilimumab CTLA-4 blockade. Points on this clone: The antigen remains unidentified.

Assay: immunoSEQ multiplex PCR; the TCRdb copy retains only in-frame clones and omits some. The sample lists under 50,000 clones, approximately 86% seen once, with around a fifth in the top ten. General study results and limits: Clones of tumor-derived TCRs expanded in blood after radiotherapy plus ipilimumab.

The junction had 4 bases not matched to a gene; V was cut back by 5 bases and J by 10 bases. The CDR3 loop spans 13 amino acids. CDR1 is SGHTA, CDR2 FQGNSA, per germline. Sequencing was performed on peripheral blood, taken from a patient treated with radiotherapy plus ipilimumab. The J gene is TRBJ1-6, the V gene TRBV7-2, with TRBD1 matching over 8 bases. This sequence originates from a human donor with non-small cell lung cancer whose response to radiotherapy plus ipilimumab could not be evaluated. The DNA for the CDR3 is TGTGCCAGCAGCCGGACAGGGTCCTCACCCCTCCACTTT. Encoded protein: CASSRTGSSPLHF. The whole variable domain, remainder taken from reference TRBV7-2 and TRBJ1-6, is GAGVSQSPSNKVTEKGKDVELRCDPISGHTALYWYRQSLGQGLEFLIYFQGNSAPDKSGLPSDRFSAERTGGSVSTLTIQRTQQEDSAVYLCASSRTGSSPLHFGNGTRLTVT.